This passage covers 28 T cell receptor beta chains from one sample sequenced in a study of blood T cell repertoires in COVID-19. Libraries were prepared by immunoSEQ multiplex PCR; TCRdb keeps only in-frame clonotypes and omits some of them. The sample holds 200,000 to 300,000 clones; roughly 90% are singletons and the top ten take around 0.67%. The material sequenced was peripheral blood. Receptor source: a human donor in a cohort sampled during active COVID-19.

This chain uses TRBV9 with TRBJ2-7; no reliable D call. Germline-derived CDR1 and CDR2 are SGDLS and YYNGEE. There are 12 residues in the CDR3. V was clipped by 4 bases and J by 0 bases, with 5 bases between them. The CDR3 loop reads CASSTSSYEQYF. For the CDR3, the DNA is TGTGCCAGCAGCACGAGCTCCTACGAGCAGTACTTC.

The chain couples TRBV9 to TRBJ1-2, with 9 bases lining up with TRBD1. Germline CDR1 and CDR2: SGDLS and YYNGEE. CDR3 length: 14 amino acids. V was clipped by 0 bases and J by 5 bases; unmatched bases: 2. DNA for the CDR3: TGTGCCAGCAGCGTAGACAGGGGGCTTTATGGCTACACCTTC. Its translation is CASSVDRGLYGYTF.

The V gene is TRBV6-4, the J gene TRBJ1-2; a possible D gene is TRBD1 (6 bases). From germline, CDR1 is MRHNA and CDR2 SNTAGT. The CDR3 totals 14 residues. Trimming took 5 bases from V and 4 from J, leaving 14 bases between them. The CDR3 protein is CASSSWGQGYGYTF. Here the CDR3 DNA reads TGTGCCAGCAGTTCCTGGGGGCAAGGCTATGGCTACACCTTC.

The rearrangement links TRBV4-2 to TRBJ2-2; 10 bases map to TRBD2. CDR1 is LGHNA and CDR2 is YNFKEQ in the germline V gene. V was pared by 4 bases and J by 6 bases, with 11 bases of the junction left unmatched. The CDR3 extends over 17 amino acids. The CDR3 loop reads CASSPGTSGRAPGELFF. The CDR3 DNA reads TGTGCCAGCAGCCCAGGAACGAGCGGGAGGGCCCCCGGGGAGCTGTTTTTT.

The rearrangement links TRBV6-1 to TRBJ1-5; D uncertain. CDR1 and CDR2 (germline): MNHNS, SASEGT. The CDR3 has 18 amino acids. V dropped 2 bases and J dropped 0 bases, with 17 bases sitting between them. This chain's CDR3 is CASSETIRGLYSNQPQHF. DNA for the CDR3: TGTGCCAGCAGTGAAACGATTCGAGGGCTCTATAGCAATCAGCCCCAGCATTTT.

This clone was found once. The gene calls are TRBV18 and TRBJ2-1; 12 bases are shared with TRBD2. Germline loops: CDR1 KGHSH, CDR2 LQKENI. J was trimmed by 5 bases and V by 5 bases; bases with no gene match: 4. The CDR3 consists of 15 residues. The CDR3: CASSRGLAGNNEQFF. In nucleotides, the CDR3 is TGTGCCAGCTCAAGAGGACTAGCGGGAAACAATGAGCAGTTCTTC.

The chain has TRBV6-5 and TRBJ1-4, with D hard to call. The germline V and J ends were trimmed by 6 bases and 0 bases, with 8 bases remaining between them. The CDR3 is 14 residues long. Germline V gives CDR1 MNHEY, CDR2 SVGAGI. CDR3 amino acids: CASRDTATNEKLFF. CDR3 nucleotide sequence: TGTGCCAGCAGAGACACGGCAACTAATGAAAAACTGTTTTTT.

The CDR3 sequence is CASSLPGGMPQYF. CDR3 bases: TGCGCCAGCAGCTTGCCTGGCGGGATGCCGCAGTACTTC. The chain links TRBV5-1 to TRBJ2-7, with TRBD2 as a possible D gene (6 bases). Germline loops: CDR1 SGHRS, CDR2 YFSETQ. The V gene lost 1 base and the J gene lost 9 bases, with 14 bases spanning the gap. CDR3 length: 13 amino acids. The variable domain in full, completed from reference TRBV5-1 and TRBJ2-7, reads KAGVTQTPRYLIKTRGQQVTLSCSPISGHRSVSWYQQTPGQGLQFLFEYFSETQRNKGNFPGRFSGRQFSNSRSEMNVSTLELGDSALYLCASSLPGGMPQYFGPGTRLTVT.

The V gene is TRBV20-1, the J gene TRBJ1-4; D unclear. V was trimmed by 3 bases and J by 2 bases, leaving 10 bases between them. Germline V lookup: CDR1 DFQATT, CDR2 SNEGSKA (reference sequence). The CDR3 is 14 amino acids. In DNA, the CDR3 is TGCAGTGCTAGTCTGGGGAGCACTAATGAAAAACTGTTTTTT. Encoded protein: CSASLGSTNEKLFF.

The chain links TRBV28 to TRBJ1-2; D uncertain. V lost 3 bases to trimming and J lost 8 bases, with 10 bases between them. Germline CDR1 is MDHEN and CDR2 is SYDVKM. This CDR3 is built from 12 residues. The chain's CDR3 is CASSFRARGYTF. CDR3 DNA sequence: TGTGCCAGCAGTTTCCGAGCGAGGGGCTACACCTTC.

This chain uses TRBV5-1 with TRBJ1-1, with TRBD1 matching over 9 bases. Losses at the gene ends were 5 bases for V and 1 base for J; bases not matched to a gene: 6. Germline V gene sequence: CDR1 SGHRS, CDR2 YFSETQ. This CDR3 comprises 15 residues. CDR3 region: CASRLTGGRNTEAFF. In DNA, the CDR3 is TGCGCCAGCAGGCTGACAGGGGGAAGGAACACTGAAGCTTTCTTT. Full variable domain (remainder filled in from reference TRBV5-1 and TRBJ1-1): KAGVTQTPRYLIKTRGQQVTLSCSPISGHRSVSWYQQTPGQGLQFLFEYFSETQRNKGNFPGRFSGRQFSNSRSEMNVSTLELGDSALYLCASRLTGGRNTEAFFGQGTRLTVV.

The CDR3 spells CASGRRDTYQPQHF. The CDR3, as DNA: TGTGCCAGCGGACGCAGGGACACCTATCAGCCCCAGCATTTT. This chain joins TRBV6-5 and TRBJ1-5; tentatively, D is TRBD1 (6 bases). The V end was cut by 8 bases, the J end by 5 bases, with 16 bases between. The length of the CDR3 is 14 residues. The germline gives CDR1 MNHEY, CDR2 SVGAGI.

V gene TRBV30 combines with J gene TRBJ1-2; tentatively, D is TRBD1 (5 bases). Germline V gene sequence: CDR1 GTSNPN, CDR2 SVGIG (reference sequence). Between the trimmed V and J ends, which lost 0 bases and 1 base, there was a span of 15 bases. The CDR3 has 16 residues. CDR3 DNA sequence: TGTGCCTGGAGTGTGAGGACGGGCAGGGATAACTATGGCTACACCTTC. This sequence encodes CAWSVRTGRDNYGYTF.

The genes are TRBV7-2 and TRBJ1-1; D gene unclear. The CDR3 consists of 15 residues. V lost 5 bases to trimming and J lost 4 bases, with 17 bases between them. Germline CDR1 reads SGHTA; CDR2 reads FQGNSA. The CDR3 coding sequence is TGTGCCAGCAGCGCCAACTTCGCGGGGAGCACTGAAGCTTTCTTT. Encoded protein: CASSANFAGSTEAFF.

The chain combines TRBV3-1 (or the pseudogene TRBV3-2) with TRBJ1-2; TRBD1 might be the D (5 bases). The ends were cut back, 0 bases at V and 8 bases at J, with 10 bases in the middle. Germline CDR1 LGHDT, CDR2 YNNKEL (reference sequence). The CDR3 has 13 amino acids. The CDR3 bases are TGTGCCAGCAGCCAAGACAGGGCGACCGGCTACACCTTC. This sequence encodes CASSQDRATGYTF.

The chain couples TRBV18 to TRBJ1-1, with a weak D call TRBD1 (6 bases). Per the germline V gene, CDR1 is KGHSH and CDR2 is LQKENI. This CDR3 comprises 18 residues. V was pared by 2 bases and J by 2 bases, with 21 bases between. The CDR3 here is CASSPLSLTGKVNTEAFF. CDR3 sequence (DNA): TGTGCCAGCTCACCATTAAGTCTCACAGGGAAGGTTAACACTGAAGCTTTCTTT.

V and J are TRBV11-2 and TRBJ2-7; 10 bases are a match to TRBD1. Germline V lookup: CDR1 SGHAT, CDR2 FQNNGV. The V gene end was trimmed by 1 base and the J gene end by 5 bases; junction bases not matched to a gene: 5. The CDR3 sequence is 15 residues long. The CDR3 loop is CASSLAGTGEHEQYF. Here the CDR3 DNA reads TGTGCCAGCAGCTTAGCAGGGACAGGGGAACACGAGCAGTACTTC.

The V and J genes are TRBV15 and TRBJ2-1; weak D call: TRBD2 (6 bases). Germline loops: CDR1 LNHNV, CDR2 YYDKDF (reference sequence). The CDR3 is 14 residues long. V shed 1 base and J shed 9 bases, with 13 bases lying between them. The CDR3 DNA follows: TGTGCCACCAGCAGAGCCGGGAGCATGGGTGAGCAGTTCTTC. This sequence encodes CATSRAGSMGEQFF.

The chain joins TRBV7-2 to TRBJ2-6; D gene uncertain. From germline, CDR1 is SGHTA and CDR2 FQGNSA. Trimming took off 6 bases at V and 1 base at J, with 4 bases between the two ends. The CDR3 loop spans 13 amino acids. In DNA, the CDR3 is TGTGCCAGCAGTTCGTCTGGGGCCAACGTCCTGACTTTC. This codes for CASSSSGANVLTF. Complete variable domain (other parts from reference TRBV7-2 and TRBJ2-6): GAGVSQSPSNKVTEKGKDVELRCDPISGHTALYWYRQSLGQGLEFLIYFQGNSAPDKSGLPSDRFSAERTGGSVSTLTIQRTQQEDSAVYLCASSSSGANVLTFGAGSRLTVL.

The V gene is TRBV18, the J gene TRBJ1-4, with 10 bases identical to TRBD1. The CDR3 has 14 amino acids. CDR1 is KGHSH, CDR2 LQKENI, per germline. Unmatched junction bases numbered 3, after V lost 2 bases and J lost 9 bases. For the CDR3, the DNA is TGTGCCAGCTCACCAGGGACAGGGGAGAAAAAACTGTTTTTT. It encodes CASSPGTGEKKLFF.

The chain has TRBV30 and TRBJ2-7; 7 bases fit TRBD2. This CDR3 is built from 16 residues. V dropped 5 bases and J dropped 2; count of bases not matched to a gene: 15. Germline-derived CDR1 and CDR2 are GTSNPN and SVGIG (reference sequence). The CDR3 spells CAWRVWAGVGTYEQYF. In nucleotides, the CDR3 is TGTGCCTGGCGGGTATGGGCGGGGGTAGGCACCTACGAGCAGTACTTC.

The chain links TRBV13 to TRBJ2-3; D is undetermined. The ends were cut back, 5 bases at V and 3 bases at J, with 6 bases in the middle. CDR1 is PRHDT and CDR2 is FYEKMQ in the germline V gene (reference sequence). The CDR3 consists of 12 residues. As DNA, the CDR3 is TGTGCCAGCAGCCCCCGGACAGATACGCAGTATTTT. Residues: CASSPRTDTQYF. The whole variable domain, filled in from reference TRBV13 and TRBJ2-3, reads AAGVIQSPRHLIKEKRETATLKCYPIPRHDTVYWYQQGPGQDPQFLISFYEKMQSDKGSIPDRFSAQQFSDYHSELNMSSLELGDSALYFCASSPRTDTQYFGPGTRLTVL.

With respect to this clone: The identical CDR3 is also encoded by other nucleotide sequences in the sample. This chain uses TRBV7-2 with TRBJ2-7; 7 nucleotides line up with TRBD2. Per germline, CDR1 SGHTA and CDR2 FQGNSA. This CDR3 spans 14 amino acids. V gave up 0 bases and J gave up 2 bases; unmatched junction bases: 1. The CDR3 protein is CASSLAGGTYEQYF. The CDR3, as DNA: TGTGCCAGCAGCTTAGCGGGGGGGACCTACGAGCAGTACTTC. Filled out from reference TRBV7-2 and TRBJ2-7, the complete variable domain reads GAGVSQSPSNKVTEKGKDVELRCDPISGHTALYWYRQSLGQGLEFLIYFQGNSAPDKSGLPSDRFSAERTGGSVSTLTIQRTQQEDSAVYLCASSLAGGTYEQYFGPGTRLTVT.

V and J are TRBV5-1 and TRBJ2-7; 8 bases align to TRBD1. The CDR3 has 13 residues. Germline loops: CDR1 SGHRS, CDR2 YFSETQ. J lost 1 base, V lost 7 bases, and 4 bases had no gene match. CDR3 DNA: TGCGCCAGCCGAAGGACAGGGTCCTACGAGCAGTACTTC. It specifies CASRRTGSYEQYF.

The gene calls are TRBV9 and TRBJ1-2; 7 bases line up with TRBD1. J lost 3 bases, V lost 4 bases, and 9 bases had no gene match. The CDR3 length is 15 residues. Germline assignment: CDR1 SGDLS and CDR2 YYNGEE. The CDR3 DNA sequence: TGTGCCAGCAGCTCGACAGGGATGTGGTACTATGGCTACACCTTC. This gives the protein CASSSTGMWYYGYTF. Variable domain in full (rest from reference TRBV9 and TRBJ1-2): DSGVTQTPKHLITATGQRVTLRCSPRSGDLSVYWYQQSLDQGLQFLIQYYNGEERAKGNILERFSAQQFPDLHSELNLSSLELGDSALYFCASSSTGMWYYGYTFGSGTRLTVV.

The rearrangement uses TRBV6-2 or TRBV6-3 and TRBJ1-1; 9 positions agree with TRBD1. There are 15 residues in the CDR3. The germline gives CDR1 MNHEY, CDR2 SVGEGT. With V trimmed by 5 bases and J by 4 bases, 8 bases remained unmatched. The CDR3 sequence: CASSRYRGLGTEAFF. CDR3 nucleotides: TGTGCCAGCAGTAGATACAGGGGGCTCGGCACTGAAGCTTTCTTT.

This clone was observed once. V is TRBV28 and J is TRBJ1-2; no definite D call. Trimming pared 8 bases from V and 1 base from J, leaving 5 bases between. Germline V lookup: CDR1 MDHEN, CDR2 SYDVKM. This CDR3 spans 11 amino acids. The CDR3 region has the DNA TGTGCCAGCGGCCGTAACTATGGCTACACCTTC. This gives the protein CASGRNYGYTF.

The gene calls are TRBV5-4 and TRBJ1-1; D perhaps matches TRBD1 (5 bases). Trimming shortened V by 2 bases and J by 4 bases, and 12 bases separated the two germline ends. The CDR3 sequence is 14 residues long. CDR1 and CDR2 (germline): SGHNT, YYREEE (reference sequence). The CDR3 loop reads CASSFQQDGTEAFF. In nucleotides, the CDR3 is TGTGCCAGCAGCTTTCAACAGGATGGCACTGAAGCTTTCTTT.